The present T cell receptor (beta chain) was sequenced within a study of PD-L1 blockade in urothelial cancer. At the level of the study: It was in 2014 that patients started atezolizumab at 1,200 mg intravenously every 3 weeks. Enrolled patients had been treated previously with 0 to 3 chemotherapy regimens. Reported median T cell count for blood samples was 110,000 to 150,000.

The CDR3 length is 15 residues. The germline V gene has CDR1 MGHRA and CDR2 YSYEKL. V was clipped by 0 bases and J by 3 bases; unmatched bases: 4. Method: immunoSEQ multiplex PCR; TCRdb's copy keeps in-frame clones and lacks some. The sample carries 70,000 or so clones, roughly nine tenths recorded once. This specimen was PBMCs, taken around atezolizumab (anti-PD-L1) treatment. The sequence was collected from a man in his fifties or sixties with urothelial cancer. The chain uses TRBV4-1 and TRBJ1-1, with TRBD1 matching 7 bases. CDR3 bases: TGCGCCAGCAGCCAAGAGAGGGGGCAATACACTGAAGCTTTCTTT. This translates into CASSQERGQYTEAFF.